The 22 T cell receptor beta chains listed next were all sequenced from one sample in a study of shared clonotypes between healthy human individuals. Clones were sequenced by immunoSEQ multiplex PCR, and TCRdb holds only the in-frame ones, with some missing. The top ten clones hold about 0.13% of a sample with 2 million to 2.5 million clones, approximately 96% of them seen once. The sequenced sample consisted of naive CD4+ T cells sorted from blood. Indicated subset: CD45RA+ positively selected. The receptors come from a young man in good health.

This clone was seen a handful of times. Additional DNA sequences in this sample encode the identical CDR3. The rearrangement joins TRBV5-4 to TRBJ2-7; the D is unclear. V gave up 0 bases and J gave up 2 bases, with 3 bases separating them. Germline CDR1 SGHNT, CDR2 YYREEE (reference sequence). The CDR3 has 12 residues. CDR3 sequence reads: CASSLDAYEQYF. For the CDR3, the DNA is TGTGCCAGCAGCTTGGATGCCTACGAGCAGTACTTC.

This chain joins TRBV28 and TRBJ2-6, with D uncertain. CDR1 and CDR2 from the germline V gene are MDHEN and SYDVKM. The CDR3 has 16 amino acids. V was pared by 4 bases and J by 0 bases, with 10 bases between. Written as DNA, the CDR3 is TGTGCCAGCAGTTCCAGGCCCGGCTCTGGGGCCAACGTCCTGACTTTC. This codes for CASSSRPGSGANVLTF.

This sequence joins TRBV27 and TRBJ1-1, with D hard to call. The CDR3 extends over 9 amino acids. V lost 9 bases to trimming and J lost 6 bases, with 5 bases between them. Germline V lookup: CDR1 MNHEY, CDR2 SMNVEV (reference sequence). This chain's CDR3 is CASPPEAFF. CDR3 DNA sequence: TGTGCCAGTCCTCCTGAAGCTTTCTTT.

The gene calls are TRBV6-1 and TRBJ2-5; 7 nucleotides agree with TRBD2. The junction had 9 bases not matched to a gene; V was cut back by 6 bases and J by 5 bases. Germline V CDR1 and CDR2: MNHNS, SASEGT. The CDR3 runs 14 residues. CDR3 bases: TGTGCCAGCAGATCTAGCGGAGGGCTGGAGACCCAGTACTTC. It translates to CASRSSGGLETQYF.

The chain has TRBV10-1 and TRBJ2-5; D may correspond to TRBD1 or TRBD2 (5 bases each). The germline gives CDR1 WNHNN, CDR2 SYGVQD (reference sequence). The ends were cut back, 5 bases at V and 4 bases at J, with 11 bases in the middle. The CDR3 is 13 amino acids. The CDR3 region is CASSQGGRETQYF. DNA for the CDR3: TGCGCCAGCAGTCAGGGCGGGCGAGAGACCCAGTACTTC.

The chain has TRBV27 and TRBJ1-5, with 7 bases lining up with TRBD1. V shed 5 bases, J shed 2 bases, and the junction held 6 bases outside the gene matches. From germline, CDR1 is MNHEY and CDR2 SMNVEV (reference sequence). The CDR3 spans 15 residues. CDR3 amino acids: CASSPLDRGNQPQHF. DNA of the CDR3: TGTGCCAGCAGTCCCCTTGACAGGGGCAATCAGCCCCAGCATTTT.

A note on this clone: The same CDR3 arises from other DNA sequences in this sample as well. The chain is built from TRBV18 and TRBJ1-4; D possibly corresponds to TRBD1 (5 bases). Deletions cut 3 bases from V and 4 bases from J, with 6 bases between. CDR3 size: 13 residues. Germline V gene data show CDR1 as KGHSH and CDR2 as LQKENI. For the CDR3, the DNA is TGTGCCAGCTCACCGGGGCTTAATGAAAAACTGTTTTTT. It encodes CASSPGLNEKLFF.

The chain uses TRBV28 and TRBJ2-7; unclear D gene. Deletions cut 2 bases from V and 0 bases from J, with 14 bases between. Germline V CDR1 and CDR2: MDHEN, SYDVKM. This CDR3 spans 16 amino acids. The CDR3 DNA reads TGTGCCAGCAGTTTAATCCTTAGACACAGCTCCTACGAGCAGTACTTC. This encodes CASSLILRHSSYEQYF.

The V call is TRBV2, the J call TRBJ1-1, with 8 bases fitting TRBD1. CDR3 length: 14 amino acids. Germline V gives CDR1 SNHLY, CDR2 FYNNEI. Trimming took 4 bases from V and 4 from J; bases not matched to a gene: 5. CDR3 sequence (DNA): TGTGCCAGCAGTGTCGACAGGGGAGTCACTGAAGCTTTCTTT. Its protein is CASSVDRGVTEAFF.

The CDR3 coding sequence is TGCGCCAGCAGCCTGGATGTTACCTACAATGAGCAGTTCTTC. Its translation is CASSLDVTYNEQFF. The chain carries TRBV5-1 and TRBJ2-1; D call uncertain. Trimming pared 4 bases from V and 2 bases from J, leaving 10 bases between. This CDR3 contains 14 residues. The germline CDR1 and CDR2 sequences are SGHRS and YFSETQ.

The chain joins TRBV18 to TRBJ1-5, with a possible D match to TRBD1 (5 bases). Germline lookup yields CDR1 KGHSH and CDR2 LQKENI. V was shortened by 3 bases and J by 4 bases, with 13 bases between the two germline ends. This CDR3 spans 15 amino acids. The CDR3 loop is CASSPTGTANQPQHF. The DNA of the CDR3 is TGTGCCAGCTCACCTACCGGGACTGCGAATCAGCCCCAGCATTTT.

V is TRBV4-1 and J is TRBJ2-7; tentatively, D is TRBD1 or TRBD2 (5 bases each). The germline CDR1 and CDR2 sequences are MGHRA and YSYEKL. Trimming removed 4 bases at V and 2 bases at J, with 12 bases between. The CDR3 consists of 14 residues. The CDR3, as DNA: TGCGCCAGCAGCCCCGTCGGGGCAGCCTACGAGCAGTACTTC. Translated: CASSPVGAAYEQYF.

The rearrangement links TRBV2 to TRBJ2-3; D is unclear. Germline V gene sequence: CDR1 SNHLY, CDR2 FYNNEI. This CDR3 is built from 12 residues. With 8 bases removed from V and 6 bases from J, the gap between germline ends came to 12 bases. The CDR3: CASARLRDTQYF. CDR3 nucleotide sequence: TGTGCCAGCGCCAGGCTAAGGGATACGCAGTATTTT.

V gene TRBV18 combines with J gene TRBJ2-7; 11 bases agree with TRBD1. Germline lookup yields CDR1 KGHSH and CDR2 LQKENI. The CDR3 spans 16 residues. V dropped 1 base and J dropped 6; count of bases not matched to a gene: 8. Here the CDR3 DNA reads TGTGCCAGCTCACCACTTCAAGGGACAGGGGGGCTCGAGCAGTACTTC. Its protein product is CASSPLQGTGGLEQYF.

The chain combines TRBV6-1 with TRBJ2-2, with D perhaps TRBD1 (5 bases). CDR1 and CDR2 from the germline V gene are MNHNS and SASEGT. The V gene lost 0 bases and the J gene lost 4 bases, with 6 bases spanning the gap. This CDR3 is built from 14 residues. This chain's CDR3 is CASSEAQGTGELFF. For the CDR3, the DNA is TGTGCCAGCAGTGAAGCGCAGGGCACCGGGGAGCTGTTTTTT.

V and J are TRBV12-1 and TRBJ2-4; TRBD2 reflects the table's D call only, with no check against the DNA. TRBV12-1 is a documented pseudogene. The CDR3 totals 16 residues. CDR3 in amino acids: CASSFNTSIGKNIQYF. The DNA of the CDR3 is TGTGCCAGCAGCTTCAACACTAGTATTGGCAAAAACATTCAGTACTTC.

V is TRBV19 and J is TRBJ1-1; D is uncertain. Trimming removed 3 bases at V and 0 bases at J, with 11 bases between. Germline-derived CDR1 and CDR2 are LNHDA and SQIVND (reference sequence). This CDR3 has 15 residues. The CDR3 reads CASSINLGVNTEAFF. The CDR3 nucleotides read TGTGCCAGTAGTATCAATCTGGGAGTGAACACTGAAGCTTTCTTT.

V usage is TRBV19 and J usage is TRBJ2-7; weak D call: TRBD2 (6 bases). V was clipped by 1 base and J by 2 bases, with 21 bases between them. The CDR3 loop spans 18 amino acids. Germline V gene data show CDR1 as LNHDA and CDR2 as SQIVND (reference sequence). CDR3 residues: CASSIGLARRGKPYEQYF. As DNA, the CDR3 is TGTGCCAGTAGTATAGGCCTAGCCCGGCGGGGAAAACCCTACGAGCAGTACTTC.

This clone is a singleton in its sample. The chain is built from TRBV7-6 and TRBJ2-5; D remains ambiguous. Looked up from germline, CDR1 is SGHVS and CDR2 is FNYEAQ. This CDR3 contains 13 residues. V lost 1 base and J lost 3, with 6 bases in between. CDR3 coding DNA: TGTGCCAGCAGCTTAGGACCGGAAGAGACCCAGTACTTC. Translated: CASSLGPEETQYF.

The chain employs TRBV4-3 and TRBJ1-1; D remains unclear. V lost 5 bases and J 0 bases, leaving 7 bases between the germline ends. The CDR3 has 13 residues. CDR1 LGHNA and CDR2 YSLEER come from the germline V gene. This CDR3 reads CASSNQLNTEAFF. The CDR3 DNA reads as TGCGCCAGCAGCAATCAGCTGAACACTGAAGCTTTCTTT.

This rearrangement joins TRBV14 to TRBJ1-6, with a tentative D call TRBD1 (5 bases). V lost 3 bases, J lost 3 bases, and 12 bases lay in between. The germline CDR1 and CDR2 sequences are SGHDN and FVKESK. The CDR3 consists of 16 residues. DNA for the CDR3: TGTGCCAGCAGCCAGGGGACTGCCGTCTATAATTCACCCCTCCACTTT. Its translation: CASSQGTAVYNSPLHF.

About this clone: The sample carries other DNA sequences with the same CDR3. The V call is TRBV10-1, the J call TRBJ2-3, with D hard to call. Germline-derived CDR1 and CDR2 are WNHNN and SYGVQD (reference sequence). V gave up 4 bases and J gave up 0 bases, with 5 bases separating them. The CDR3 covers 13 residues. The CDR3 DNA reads TGCGCCAGCAGTGGGGGTAGCACAGATACGCAGTATTTT. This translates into CASSGGSTDTQYF.